Below, 16 T cell receptor beta chains from the same sample are listed, as sequenced in a study of early T cells in non-severe SARS-CoV-2 infection. MiXCR was run by TCRdb on the 5' RACE reads, yielding one entry per CDR3 protein. This sample has 30,000 to 35,000 distinct CDR3 sequences, with roughly 5% found just once. Material for sequencing was whole blood. These receptor sequences come from an adult who was a healthcare worker with PCR-confirmed SARS-CoV-2 infection or an uninfected control (not recorded which).

This clonotype was observed many times. This rearrangement joins TRBV3-1 to TRBJ1-5, with 8 bases matching TRBD1. With V trimmed by 2 bases and J by 7 bases, 1 base remained unmatched. The CDR3 sequence is 13 residues long. Germline values: CDR1 LGHDT, CDR2 YNNKEL (reference sequence). CDR3 sequence (DNA): TGTGCCAGCAGCCAAACAGGGGGGCAGCCCCAGCATTTT. Its protein is CASSQTGGQPQHF.

This clonotype was seen many times. V is TRBV3-1 and J is TRBJ1-5; D uncertain. The V and J ends lost 3 bases and 5 bases respectively, with 8 bases between them. The CDR3 totals 13 residues. Per germline, CDR1 LGHDT and CDR2 YNNKEL (reference sequence). The DNA for the CDR3 is TGTGCCAGCAGCCAGGATAAGGATCAGCCCCAGCATTTT. Protein sequence: CASSQDKDQPQHF.

The table lists this clonotype with many counts. V gene TRBV11-2 combines with J gene TRBJ1-1; possibly TRBD1 for D (5 bases). Trimming stripped 2 bases from V and 5 bases from J, with 18 bases between. This CDR3 is 16 amino acids long. CDR1 is SGHAT, CDR2 FQNNGV, per germline. CDR3 DNA: TGTGCCAGCAGCTTAAACATGGGTCAGGGAGGAACTGAAGCTTTCTTT. Amino acids: CASSLNMGQGGTEAFF.

The chain is built from TRBV4-1 and TRBJ2-7; D gene uncertain. The CDR3 is 12 amino acids. CDR1 MGHRA and CDR2 YSYEKL come from the germline V gene. V lost 0 bases, J lost 6 bases, and 6 bases lay in between. The CDR3 coding sequence is TGCGCCAGCAGCCAAGACTTCGTCGAGCAGTACTTC. Translated, it gives CASSQDFVEQYF.

This clonotype was counted many times. The gene calls are TRBV24-1 and TRBJ2-2, with TRBD1 matching 9 bases. J was trimmed by 6 bases and V by 5 bases; bases with no gene match: 15. The CDR3 length is 18 residues. Germline V gene sequence: CDR1 KGHDR, CDR2 SFDVKD. CDR3 DNA sequence: TGTGCCACCAGTGGAGCCCCGGGACAGGGTTACAAGGCCGGGGAGCTGTTTTTT. Its translation: CATSGAPGQGYKAGELFF.

J is TRBJ2-1 and V is TRBV5-5; D unresolved. The length of the CDR3 is 13 residues. Looked up from germline, CDR1 is SGHKS and CDR2 is YYEKEE (reference sequence). The ends were cut back, 0 bases at V and 4 bases at J, with 5 bases in the middle. The CDR3: CASSLDEYNEQFF. DNA for the CDR3: TGTGCCAGCAGCTTGGACGAATACAATGAGCAGTTCTTC.

This clonotype was recorded many times. The chain carries TRBV5-4 and TRBJ2-1; no definite D call. The CDR3 extends over 12 amino acids. Germline V gene lookup returns CDR1 SGHNT and CDR2 YYREEE (reference sequence). The germline V and J ends were trimmed by 4 bases and 5 bases, with 7 bases remaining between them. Here the CDR3 DNA reads TGTGCCAGCAGCCCCCCTGACAATGAGCAGTTCTTC. Translating gives CASSPPDNEQFF.

The V and J genes are TRBV7-3 and TRBJ1-1; 10 bases agree with TRBD1. The CDR3 has 14 amino acids. The V gene end was trimmed by 6 bases and the J gene end by 6 bases; junction bases not matched to a gene: 7. The V gene's germline CDR1 is SGHTA and CDR2 FQGTGA. Here the CDR3 DNA reads TGTGCCAGCAGTCCGGGACAGGGGAATTCTGAAGCTTTCTTT. Encoded protein: CASSPGQGNSEAFF.

The rearrangement joins TRBV29-1 to TRBJ1-2; D uncertain. The V end was cut by 3 bases, the J end by 8 bases, with 7 bases between. Germline V lookup: CDR1 SQVTM, CDR2 ANQGSEA. The CDR3 length is 10 residues. CDR3 protein: CSVDPIGYTF. The DNA for the CDR3 is TGCAGCGTTGACCCCATAGGCTACACCTTC.

This clonotype has ten or more counts. The J gene is TRBJ1-5, the V gene TRBV20-1; D unresolved. V lost 3 bases and J 0 bases, leaving 9 bases between the germline ends. CDR3 length: 14 residues. Germline CDR1 is DFQATT and CDR2 is SNEGSKA (reference sequence). CDR3 region: CSASWRDSNQPQHF. The CDR3 coding sequence is TGCAGTGCTAGTTGGAGGGATAGCAATCAGCCCCAGCATTTT.

This clonotype was recorded at least ten times. The J gene is TRBJ2-1, the V gene TRBV19, with TRBD2 matching over 7 bases. The CDR3 spans 14 residues. CDR1 is LNHDA, CDR2 SQIVND, per germline (reference sequence). V gave up 7 bases and J gave up 7 bases; unmatched junction bases: 10. CDR3 coding DNA: TGTGCCAGTAATGGGGGAGGGCCCTCGAATGAGCAGTTCTTC. It translates to CASNGGGPSNEQFF.

This clonotype was recorded at least ten times. V gene TRBV12-3 or TRBV12-4 combines with J gene TRBJ2-1; D possibly corresponds to TRBD2 (5 bases). The CDR3 is 15 residues long. The ends were cut back, 2 bases at V and 2 bases at J, with 10 bases in the middle. Written as DNA, the CDR3 is TGTGCCAGCAGTTTATTGAGGGAAACCTACAATGAGCAGTTCTTC. Its translation is CASSLLRETYNEQFF.

V usage is TRBV6-6 and J usage is TRBJ2-7; D is uncertain. The V and J ends lost 0 bases and 1 base respectively, with 7 bases between them. Germline lookup yields CDR1 MNHNY and CDR2 SVGAGI (reference sequence). CDR3 length equals 14 residues. The CDR3 coding sequence is TGTGCCAGCAGTTACTCTACTGAATCCTACGAGCAGTACTTC. Amino acid sequence: CASSYSTESYEQYF.

This sequence joins TRBV20-1 and TRBJ2-6; D ambiguous. The CDR3 sequence is 13 residues long. CDR1 and CDR2 (germline): DFQATT, SNEGSKA (reference sequence). V shed 5 bases and J shed 0 bases, with 5 bases lying between them. The CDR3 sequence: CSAVVSGANVLTF. DNA of the CDR3: TGCAGTGCTGTAGTCTCTGGGGCCAACGTCCTGACTTTC.

The chain uses TRBV30 and TRBJ2-7; 8 nucleotides match TRBD1. The germline CDR1 and CDR2 sequences are GTSNPN and SVGIG (reference sequence). This CDR3 is 13 amino acids long. V trimming: 5 bases; J trimming: 2 bases; junction bases outside the gene matches: 5. CDR3 nucleotide sequence: TGTGCCTGGGGGACAGGCAACACCTACGAGCAGTACTTC. Encoded protein: CAWGTGNTYEQYF.

This clonotype turned up a few times. The gene calls are TRBV11-2 and TRBJ2-1; tentatively, D is TRBD2 (6 bases). The V and J ends lost 1 base and 0 bases respectively, with 16 bases between them. The CDR3 consists of 18 residues. Germline CDR1 is SGHAT and CDR2 is FQNNGV. Here the CDR3 reads CASSLGDSSGSSYNEQFF. The CDR3 region has the DNA TGTGCCAGCAGCTTAGGGGACTCCAGCGGTAGCTCCTACAATGAGCAGTTCTTC.